This TCR beta chain emerged from a study of blood T cell repertoires in COVID-19. Profiled with immunoSEQ multiplex PCR; TCRdb holds only in-frame clones, not every one. The sample carries fewer than 350,000 clones, 80% to 90% recorded once. CDR1 is LNHDA and CDR2 is SQIVND in the germline V gene (reference sequence). The CDR3 is 15 amino acids. The ends lost 10 bases at V and 2 bases at J; junction bases unmatched: 8. This sequence originates from a woman under 40 with acute COVID-19. Sequences were obtained from PBMCs or T cells enriched from blood (not recorded which). The J gene is TRBJ2-6, the V gene TRBV19; 7 bases align to TRBD1. In nucleotides, the CDR3 is TGTGCCATCGCGACAGGGCGGCCTGGGGCCAACGTCCTGACTTTC. It encodes CAIATGRPGANVLTF. Filled out from reference TRBV19 and TRBJ2-6, the complete variable domain reads DGGITQSPKYLFRKEGQNVTLSCEQNLNHDAMYWYRQDPGQGLRLIYYSQIVNDFQKGDIAEGYSVSREKKESFPLTVTSAQKNPTAFYLCAIATGRPGANVLTFGAGSRLTVL.